The 15 T cell receptor beta chains given below trace back to one sample, sequenced in a study of cytomegalovirus exposure and HLA in healthy donors. Vbeta (60) and Jbeta (13) primers were used in the PCR. Repertoires were generated with immunoSEQ multiplex PCR, while TCRdb's copy carries only in-frame clones and drops some. The sample includes roughly 82,000 clones. The material sequenced was PBMCs. All receptors come from a woman between 55 and 75 years old in good health and CMV-seronegative.

As regards this clone: The identical CDR3 is also encoded by other nucleotide sequences in the sample. CDR3 nucleotides: TGTGCCAGCAGCCCGGGGTTCGACACTGAAGCTTTCTTT. It translates to CASSPGFDTEAFF. The chain combines TRBV11-2 with TRBJ1-1, with D uncertain. The CDR3 has 13 amino acids. Germline values: CDR1 SGHAT, CDR2 FQNNGV. With 5 bases removed from V and 3 bases from J, the gap between germline ends came to 10 bases.

The rearrangement uses TRBV28 and TRBJ2-5, with 8 bases aligning to TRBD2. Germline-derived CDR1 and CDR2 are MDHEN and SYDVKM. The CDR3 has 15 residues. The V segment lost 8 bases and the J segment 1 base; nucleotides outside the gene matches: 9. The CDR3 bases are TGTGCCAGCGCTAAGGCTAGCGGGTCCCAAGAGACCCAGTACTTC. Translated, it gives CASAKASGSQETQYF.

This rearrangement joins TRBV13 to TRBJ2-1; 10 bases line up with TRBD2. V trimming: 0 bases; J trimming: 16 bases; junction bases outside the gene matches: 3. This CDR3 contains 12 residues. CDR1 PRHDT and CDR2 FYEKMQ come from the germline V gene (reference sequence). The chain's CDR3 is CASSLGAGGGFF. CDR3 nucleotides: TGTGCCAGCAGCTTAGGAGCGGGGGGGGGATTCTTC.

This rearrangement joins TRBV30 to TRBJ2-1, with 8 bases fitting TRBD2. Germline CDR1 reads GTSNPN; CDR2 reads SVGIG (reference sequence). There are 15 residues in the CDR3. Germline trimming cut 3 bases from V and 3 bases from J; bases unmatched to any gene: 7. The CDR3 reads CAWRTTSGVYNEQFF. The CDR3 nucleotides are TGTGCCTGGAGAACCACTAGCGGAGTCTACAATGAGCAGTTCTTC.

Turning to this clone: This sample includes further DNA sequences coding for the same CDR3. This chain's CDR3 is CASISGQNYGYTF. CDR3 coding DNA: TGTGCCAGCATATCGGGACAGAACTATGGCTACACCTTC. The chain joins TRBV28 to TRBJ1-2, with 7 positions matching TRBD1. The CDR3 covers 13 residues. Germline CDR1 is MDHEN and CDR2 is SYDVKM. Unmatched junction bases numbered 4, after V lost 7 bases and J lost 2 bases.

The J gene is TRBJ2-5, the V gene TRBV18; 8 bases align to TRBD1. The germline V gene encodes CDR1 KGHSH and CDR2 LQKENI. The CDR3 is made up of 17 amino acids. Germline trimming cut 3 bases from V and 2 bases from J; bases unmatched to any gene: 11. In DNA, the CDR3 is TGTGCCAGCTCACCCCGGACAGGGAATAGTGGGCAAGAGACCCAGTACTTC. It yields the protein CASSPRTGNSGQETQYF.

The rearrangement joins TRBV7-2 to TRBJ1-2, with D possibly matching TRBD1 (5 bases). V was pared by 1 base and J by 5 bases, with 14 bases between. From germline, CDR1 is SGHTA and CDR2 FQGNSA. The CDR3 has 15 amino acids. The CDR3 DNA sequence: TGTGCCAGCAGCTTAGATGGGGCAGAAGTATATGGCTACACCTTC. Its protein product is CASSLDGAEVYGYTF. Based on the CDR3 plus reference TRBV7-2 and TRBJ1-2, the full variable domain is GAGVSQSPSNKVTEKGKDVELRCDPISGHTALYWYRQSLGQGLEFLIYFQGNSAPDKSGLPSDRFSAERTGGSVSTLTIQRTQQEDSAVYLCASSLDGAEVYGYTFGSGTRLTVV.

The gene calls are TRBV6-6 and TRBJ2-3; 9 bases match TRBD2. The CDR3 sequence is 15 residues long. Looked up from germline, CDR1 is MNHNY and CDR2 is SVGAGI (reference sequence). The V segment lost 6 bases and the J segment 2 bases; nucleotides outside the gene matches: 6. The chain's CDR3 is CASSPTSGPTDTQYF. CDR3 sequence (DNA): TGTGCCAGCAGCCCAACTAGCGGGCCCACAGATACGCAGTATTTT.

The genes are TRBV9 and TRBJ2-1, with 9 positions matching TRBD1. Per the germline V gene, CDR1 is SGDLS and CDR2 is YYNGEE. Trimming removed 4 bases from V and 5 bases from J; junction bases left unmatched: 7. The CDR3 sequence is 15 residues long. The CDR3 is CASSPSGTGNNEQFF. The CDR3 nucleotides read TGTGCCAGCAGCCCCTCCGGGACAGGGAACAATGAGCAGTTCTTC.

This chain links TRBV28 with TRBJ1-1, with TRBD1 matching 7 bases. Losses at the gene ends were 6 bases for V and 6 bases for J; bases not matched to a gene: 7. Germline V CDR1 and CDR2: MDHEN, SYDVKM. CDR3 length equals 13 residues. Written as DNA, the CDR3 is TGTGCCAGCAGGCTACAGGGGATCGCTGAAGCTTTCTTT. Amino acid sequence: CASRLQGIAEAFF.

V usage is TRBV30 and J usage is TRBJ2-5; maybe TRBD1 (6 bases). This CDR3 is 11 amino acids long. V shed 3 bases and J shed 5 bases, with 7 bases lying between them. Germline CDR1 and CDR2: GTSNPN and SVGIG (reference sequence). As DNA, the CDR3 is TGTGCCTGGAGCCAGGGGGAGACCCAGTACTTC. Encoded protein: CAWSQGETQYF.

The CDR3 loop is CASSQGLGRFEQYF. The CDR3 DNA follows: TGTGCCAGCAGCCAGGGACTAGGGAGGTTCGAGCAGTACTTC. The rearrangement links TRBV14 to TRBJ2-7; TRBD2 agrees at 8 bases. The ends lost 3 bases at V and 6 bases at J; junction bases unmatched: 7. The CDR3 sequence is 14 residues long. From germline, CDR1 is SGHDN and CDR2 FVKESK.

On this clone itself: An end of the junction does not agree with germline; a read error may underlie this. The chain couples TRBV7-7 to TRBJ2-2; D is possibly TRBD1 (6 bases). The length of the CDR3 is 14 residues. CDR1 and CDR2 from the germline V gene are SSHAT and FNYEAQ (reference sequence). The CDR3 protein is CASSSRGNTGELFF. DNA of the CDR3: TGTGCTAGCAGCTCCAGGGGTAACACCGGGGAGCTGTTTTTT. The complete variable domain, with remaining parts taken from reference TRBV7-7 and TRBJ2-2, reads GAGVSQSPRYKVTKRGQDVTLRCDPISSHATLYWYQQALGQGPEFLTYFNYEAQPDKSGLPSDRFSAERPEGSISTLTIQRTEQRDSAMYRCASSSRGNTGELFFGEGSRLTVL.

The V call is TRBV5-6, the J call TRBJ1-4, with TRBD1 matching over 7 bases. This CDR3 comprises 14 residues. Losses at the gene ends were 3 bases for V and 8 bases for J; bases not matched to a gene: 7. CDR1 and CDR2 from the germline V gene are SGHDT and YYEEEE. The chain's CDR3 is CASSSTGTEEKLFF. DNA for the CDR3: TGTGCCAGCAGCTCGACAGGGACCGAAGAAAAACTGTTTTTT.

CDR3 DNA sequence: TGTGCCAGCAGCTTATTAAGTAGCGGGAGTTTCACCGGGGAGCTGTTTTTT. Translation gives CASSLLSSGSFTGELFF. The J gene is TRBJ2-2, the V gene TRBV7-6, with 9 bases aligning to TRBD2. The CDR3 has 17 amino acids. Germline V CDR1 and CDR2: SGHVS, FNYEAQ. Trimming cost V 2 bases and J 4 bases; bases outside gene matches: 8.